Following are 23 T cell receptor beta chains from one sample sequenced in a study of blood T cell repertoires in COVID-19. Data came from immunoSEQ multiplex PCR; TCRdb stores just in-frame clones and leaves some out. The sample lists about 270,000 clones, 88% seen once, with around 1% in the top ten. Sequencing input: PBMCs or T cells enriched from blood (not recorded which). The source of these receptors is a woman in her 30s who had recovered from COVID-19.

The chain uses TRBV7-2 and TRBJ2-1; possible D gene TRBD1, 5 bases. Per germline, CDR1 SGHTA and CDR2 FQGNSA. Trimming took 5 bases from V and 0 from J, leaving 11 bases between them. This CDR3 has 15 residues. The CDR3 nucleotides are TGTGCCAGCAGCCCAAGACAGAGCTCCTACAATGAGCAGTTCTTC. Translation: CASSPRQSSYNEQFF.

The CDR3: CASSSDRGYEQYF. In DNA, the CDR3 is TGTGCCAGCAGCTCGGACAGGGGATACGAGCAGTACTTC. The chain couples TRBV21-1 to TRBJ2-7; the D call of TRBD1 is as the table states it, not checked on the DNA. TRBV21-1 is a pseudogene. This CDR3 spans 13 amino acids.

In its sample, this clone was seen a few times. The genes are TRBV3-1 (or the pseudogene TRBV3-2) and TRBJ2-1; TRBD2 aligns across 8 bases. V shed 4 bases and J 1 base; nucleotides not matched to a gene: 6. CDR3 length: 16 residues. Germline CDR1 LGHDT, CDR2 YNNKEL (reference sequence). In DNA form, the CDR3 reads TGTGCCAGCAGCCCCAACCGGGGGGGATCCTACAATGAGCAGTTCTTC. Translated: CASSPNRGGSYNEQFF.

This chain links TRBV24-1 with TRBJ2-5, with D tentatively TRBD1 (7 bases). CDR3 length: 16 amino acids. Per the germline V gene, CDR1 is KGHDR and CDR2 is SFDVKD. The V gene lost 3 bases and the J gene lost 3 bases, with 16 bases spanning the gap. In DNA form, the CDR3 reads TGTGCCACCAGTGATGCCGCATCAGGGGGGAAAGAGACCCAGTACTTC. This encodes CATSDAASGGKETQYF.

As DNA, the CDR3 is TGCGCCAGCAGCTTGGAGCAGGGTAGCTCCTACGAGCAGTACTTC. It codes for CASSLEQGSSYEQYF. This rearrangement joins TRBV5-1 to TRBJ2-7; D perhaps matches TRBD1 (5 bases). The CDR3 runs to 15 residues. Germline loops: CDR1 SGHRS, CDR2 YFSETQ. With 0 bases removed from V and 0 bases from J, the gap between germline ends came to 10 bases.

In its sample, this clone was seen once. The chain recombines TRBV27 with TRBJ2-1; D gene unclear. This CDR3 has 14 amino acids. Deletions cut 5 bases from V and 3 bases from J, with 11 bases between. Germline V gives CDR1 MNHEY, CDR2 SMNVEV (reference sequence). CDR3 coding DNA: TGTGCCAGCAGTAGTAGGCGGAACTACAATGAGCAGTTCTTC. Encoded protein: CASSSRRNYNEQFF.

The chain joins TRBV4-3 to TRBJ1-5; D ambiguous. The CDR3 totals 16 residues. Deletions cut 0 bases from V and 3 bases from J, with 12 bases between. Germline V gives CDR1 LGHNA, CDR2 YSLEER. CDR3 residues: CASSQDRGGYNQPQHF. In nucleotides, the CDR3 is TGCGCCAGCAGCCAAGATCGGGGAGGTTACAATCAGCCCCAGCATTTT.

This clone was counted a few times. This chain uses TRBV29-1 with TRBJ1-2; 10 bases map to TRBD1. V shed 5 bases, J shed 8 bases, and the junction held 17 bases outside the gene matches. Germline V gene sequence: CDR1 SQVTM, CDR2 ANQGSEA. The CDR3 length is 16 residues. For the CDR3, the DNA is TGCAGCGTTAATTTCCGTACCGGGACAGGGGCTTTCGGCTACACCTTC. Translating it yields CSVNFRTGTGAFGYTF.

The V call is TRBV11-2, the J call TRBJ1-4; TRBD1 matches 9 bases. In germline, CDR1 is SGHAT, CDR2 FQNNGV. V shed 5 bases and J 0 bases; nucleotides not matched to a gene: 7. CDR3 size: 17 residues. CDR3 region: CASSEPGQGATNEKLFF. The CDR3 DNA is TGTGCCAGCAGCGAACCGGGACAGGGTGCAACTAATGAAAAACTGTTTTTT.

CDR3 in DNA: TGTGCCAGCCTACGGGGGAGAACAGATACGCAGTATTTT. Protein sequence: CASLRGRTDTQYF. The chain links TRBV2 to TRBJ2-3; a weak D match, TRBD2 (6 bases). V was pared by 8 bases and J by 3 bases, with 12 bases between. The CDR3 contains 13 residues. Germline CDR1 SNHLY, CDR2 FYNNEI.

The V and J genes are TRBV28 and TRBJ1-2; D not resolved. V gave up 8 bases and J gave up 8 bases, with 12 bases separating them. In germline, CDR1 is MDHEN, CDR2 SYDVKM. This CDR3 region has 11 residues. DNA for the CDR3: TGTGCCAGCCGCCTCCCCGGGGGCTACACCTTC. It specifies CASRLPGGYTF.

In DNA, the CDR3 is TGTGCCAGCAGTTTAGGCCACCTCTATGGCTACACCTTC. This gives the protein CASSLGHLYGYTF. This chain connects TRBV27 to TRBJ1-2, with D unclear. Germline V gives CDR1 MNHEY, CDR2 SMNVEV (reference sequence). The CDR3 covers 13 residues. Trimming removed 2 bases from V and 4 bases from J, with 8 bases in between.

This chain links TRBV6-5 with TRBJ2-7; TRBD1 might be the D (6 bases). This CDR3 is 15 amino acids long. Looked up from germline, CDR1 is MNHEY and CDR2 is SVGAGI. V shed 7 bases and J shed 3 bases, with 19 bases lying between them. Written as DNA, the CDR3 is TGTGCCAGCACCCCCGAAGGACAGCCACGCTACGAGCAGTACTTC. It yields the protein CASTPEGQPRYEQYF.

This clone was detected only once. The J gene is TRBJ2-3, the V gene TRBV13; 9 nucleotides align to TRBD2. The junction had 10 bases not matched to a gene; V was cut back by 0 bases and J by 0 bases. The CDR3 covers 19 residues. Germline V lookup: CDR1 PRHDT, CDR2 FYEKMQ (reference sequence). This CDR3 reads CASSLGRPGTSSSTDTQYF. Written as DNA, the CDR3 is TGTGCCAGCAGCTTAGGGCGCCCTGGGACTAGCTCTAGCACAGATACGCAGTATTTT.

This rearrangement joins TRBV4-2 to TRBJ2-7, with D maybe TRBD2 (5 bases). The CDR3 contains 15 residues. CDR1 is LGHNA, CDR2 YNFKEQ, per germline. V was trimmed by 3 bases and J by 0 bases, leaving 12 bases between them. The chain's CDR3 is CASSHPELDSYEQYF. The CDR3 DNA follows: TGTGCCAGCAGCCACCCAGAACTAGACTCCTACGAGCAGTACTTC.

The chain uses TRBV5-1 and TRBJ1-1, with TRBD1 as a possible D gene (6 bases). The germline V gene has CDR1 SGHRS and CDR2 YFSETQ. The CDR3 is made up of 14 amino acids. The V gene lost 4 bases and the J gene lost 1 base, with 11 bases spanning the gap. The CDR3 DNA sequence: TGCGCCAGCAGCCTAGCGGACAGGAACACTGAAGCTTTCTTT. This sequence encodes CASSLADRNTEAFF. The complete variable domain, with remaining parts taken from reference TRBV5-1 and TRBJ1-1, reads KAGVTQTPRYLIKTRGQQVTLSCSPISGHRSVSWYQQTPGQGLQFLFEYFSETQRNKGNFPGRFSGRQFSNSRSEMNVSTLELGDSALYLCASSLADRNTEAFFGQGTRLTVV.

The V gene is TRBV19, the J gene TRBJ2-1; 9 positions agree with TRBD1. J was trimmed by 9 bases and V by 4 bases; bases with no gene match: 13. CDR1 and CDR2 (germline): LNHDA, SQIVND (reference sequence). The CDR3 has 16 residues. The DNA for the CDR3 is TGTGCCAGTAGTACCCGGGTCGGACAGGGGATGGGTGAGCAGTTCTTC. Translated: CASSTRVGQGMGEQFF.

The chain recombines TRBV6-4 with TRBJ2-1, with 12 bases matching TRBD2. The CDR3 sequence is 18 residues long. V trimming: 5 bases; J trimming: 4 bases; junction bases outside the gene matches: 12. Germline V CDR1 and CDR2: MRHNA, SNTAGT. CDR3 in amino acids: CASSPHRLTSGGYNEQFF. The CDR3, as DNA: TGTGCCAGCAGTCCGCACCGGTTGACTAGCGGGGGATACAATGAGCAGTTCTTC.

V and J are TRBV12-3 or TRBV12-4 and TRBJ1-1; 9 positions agree with TRBD1. CDR3 length equals 13 residues. V lost 8 bases and J lost 4; bases outside the gene matches: 5. The chain's CDR3 is CASGTGFLTEAFF. In nucleotides, the CDR3 is TGTGCCAGCGGGACAGGGTTTCTCACTGAAGCTTTCTTT.

J is TRBJ2-7 and V is TRBV19; D possibly corresponds to TRBD1 (7 bases). The germline V and J ends were trimmed by 3 bases and 4 bases, with 13 bases remaining between them. The CDR3 runs to 14 residues. Per the germline V gene, CDR1 is LNHDA and CDR2 is SQIVND (reference sequence). The CDR3 region has the DNA TGTGCCAGTAGTATGGCAGCAGGGGGGTACGAGCAGTACTTC. It translates to CASSMAAGGYEQYF.

This rearrangement joins TRBV7-9 to TRBJ2-7; 8 nucleotides agree with TRBD1. The CDR3 covers 14 residues. J was trimmed by 6 bases and V by 4 bases; bases with no gene match: 8. Germline lookup yields CDR1 SEHNR and CDR2 FQNEAQ (reference sequence). The CDR3 sequence is CASSSMTGEGEQYF. CDR3 coding DNA: TGTGCCAGCAGCTCGATGACAGGGGAAGGCGAGCAGTACTTC.

The chain carries TRBV5-6 and TRBJ2-7, with D possibly TRBD1 on 8 matching bases. Germline CDR1 reads SGHDT; CDR2 reads YYEEEE. The CDR3 totals 13 residues. Trimming took 5 bases from V and 7 from J, leaving 16 bases between them. CDR3 region: CASRRTGGGEQYF. For the CDR3, the DNA is TGTGCCAGCAGACGCACAGGGGGAGGGGAGCAGTACTTC.

This chain joins TRBV3-1 (or the pseudogene TRBV3-2) and TRBJ2-2; a possible D gene is TRBD1 (6 bases). Germline CDR1 and CDR2: LGHDT and YNNKEL (reference sequence). The CDR3 sequence is 18 residues long. V lost 5 bases to trimming and J lost 2 bases, with 21 bases between them. For the CDR3, the DNA is TGTGCCAGCAGCTCTCGCCCTCCCGGGACACCTAACACCGGGGAGCTGTTTTTT. Translating gives CASSSRPPGTPNTGELFF.